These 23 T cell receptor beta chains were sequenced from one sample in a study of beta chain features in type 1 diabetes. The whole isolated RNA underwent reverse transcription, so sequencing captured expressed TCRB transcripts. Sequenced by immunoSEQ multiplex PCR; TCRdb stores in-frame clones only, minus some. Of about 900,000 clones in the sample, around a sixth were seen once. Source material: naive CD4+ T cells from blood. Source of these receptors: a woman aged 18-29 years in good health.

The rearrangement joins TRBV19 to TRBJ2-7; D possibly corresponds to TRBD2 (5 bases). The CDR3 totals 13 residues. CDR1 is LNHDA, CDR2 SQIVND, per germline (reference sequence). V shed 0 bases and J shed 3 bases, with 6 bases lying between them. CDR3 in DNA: TGTGCCAGTAGTATAGACAGCGGCTACGAGCAGTACTTC. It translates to CASSIDSGYEQYF.

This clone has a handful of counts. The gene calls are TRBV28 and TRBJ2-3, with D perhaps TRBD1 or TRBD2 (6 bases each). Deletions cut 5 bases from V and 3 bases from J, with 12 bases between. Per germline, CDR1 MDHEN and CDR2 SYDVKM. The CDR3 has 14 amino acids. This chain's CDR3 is CASSNGGLTDTQYF. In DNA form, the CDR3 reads TGTGCCAGCAGTAATGGGGGGCTGACAGATACGCAGTATTTT.

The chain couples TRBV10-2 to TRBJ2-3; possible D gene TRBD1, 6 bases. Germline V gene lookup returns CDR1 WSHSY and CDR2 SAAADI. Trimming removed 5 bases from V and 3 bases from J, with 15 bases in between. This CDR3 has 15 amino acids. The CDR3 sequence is CASSKRPQGTDTQYF. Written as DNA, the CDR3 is TGCGCCAGCAGTAAGCGCCCACAGGGTACAGATACGCAGTATTTT.

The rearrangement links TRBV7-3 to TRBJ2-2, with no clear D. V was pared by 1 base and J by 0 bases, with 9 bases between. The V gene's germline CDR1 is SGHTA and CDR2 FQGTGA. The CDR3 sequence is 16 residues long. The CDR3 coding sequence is TGTGCCAGCAGCTTAATTCCGGCCACGAACACCGGGGAGCTGTTTTTT. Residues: CASSLIPATNTGELFF.

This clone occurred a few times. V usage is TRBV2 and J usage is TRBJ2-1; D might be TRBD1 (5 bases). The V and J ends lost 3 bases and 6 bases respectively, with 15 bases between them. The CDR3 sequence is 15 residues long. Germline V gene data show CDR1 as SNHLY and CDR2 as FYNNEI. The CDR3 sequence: CASSERQGHSNEQFF. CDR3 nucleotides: TGTGCCAGCAGTGAGAGGCAGGGCCACAGCAATGAGCAGTTCTTC.

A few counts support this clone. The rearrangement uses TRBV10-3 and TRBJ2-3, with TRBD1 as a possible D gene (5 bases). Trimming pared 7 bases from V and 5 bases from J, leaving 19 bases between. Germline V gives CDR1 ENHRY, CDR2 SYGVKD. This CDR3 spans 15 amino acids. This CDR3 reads CAINDNRQLIDTQYF. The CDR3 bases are TGTGCCATCAATGACAACCGACAGTTGATAGATACGCAGTATTTT.

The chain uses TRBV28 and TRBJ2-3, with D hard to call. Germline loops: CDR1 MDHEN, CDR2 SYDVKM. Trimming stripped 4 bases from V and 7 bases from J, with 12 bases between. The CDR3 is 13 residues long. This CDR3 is CASSSTPSYTQYF. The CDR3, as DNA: TGTGCCAGCAGTTCTACCCCCTCTTATACGCAGTATTTT.

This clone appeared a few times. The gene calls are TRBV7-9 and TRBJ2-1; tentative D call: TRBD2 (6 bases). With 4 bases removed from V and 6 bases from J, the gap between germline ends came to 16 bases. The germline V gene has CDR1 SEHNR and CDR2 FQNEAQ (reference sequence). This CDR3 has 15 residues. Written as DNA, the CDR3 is TGTGCCAGCAGCTCGGCTAGGGACTTCCCCAATGAGCAGTTCTTC. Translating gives CASSSARDFPNEQFF.

CDR3 nucleotides: TGTGCCAGCAGACTAGGAGGGACTGAAGCTTTCTTT. Translation: CASRLGGTEAFF. The chain links TRBV28 to TRBJ1-1; D unresolved. This CDR3 contains 12 residues. V shed 6 bases and J shed 5 bases, with 10 bases lying between them. Germline CDR1 reads MDHEN; CDR2 reads SYDVKM.

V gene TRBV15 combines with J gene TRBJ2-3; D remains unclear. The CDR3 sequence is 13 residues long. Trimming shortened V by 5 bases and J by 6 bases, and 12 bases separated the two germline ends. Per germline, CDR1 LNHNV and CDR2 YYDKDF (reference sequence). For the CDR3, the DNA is TGTGCCACCAGCCCCGGACCCGACGATACGCAGTATTTT. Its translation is CATSPGPDDTQYF.

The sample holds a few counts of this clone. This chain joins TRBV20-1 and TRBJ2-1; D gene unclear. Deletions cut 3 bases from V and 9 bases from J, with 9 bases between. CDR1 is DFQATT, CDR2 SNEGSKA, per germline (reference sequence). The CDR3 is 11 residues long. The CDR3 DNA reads TGCAGTGCTAGTATGCCTGGTGAGCAGTTCTTC. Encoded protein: CSASMPGEQFF.

CDR3 region: CATGEVIDTQYF. Written as DNA, the CDR3 is TGTGCCACTGGGGAGGTGATAGATACGCAGTATTTT. V and J are TRBV19 and TRBJ2-3; the D gene is possibly TRBD2 (6 bases). The V gene's germline CDR1 is LNHDA and CDR2 SQIVND (reference sequence). Trimming took 10 bases from V and 5 from J, leaving 13 bases between them. The CDR3 extends over 12 amino acids. Drawing the rest from reference TRBV19 and TRBJ2-3, the complete variable domain is DGGITQSPKYLFRKEGQNVTLSCEQNLNHDAMYWYRQDPGQGLRLIYYSQIVNDFQKGDIAEGYSVSREKKESFPLTVTSAQKNPTAFYLCATGEVIDTQYFGPGTRLTVL.

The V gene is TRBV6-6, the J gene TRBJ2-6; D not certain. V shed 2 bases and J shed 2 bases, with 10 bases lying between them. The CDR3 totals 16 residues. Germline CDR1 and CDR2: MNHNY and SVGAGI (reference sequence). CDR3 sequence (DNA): TGTGCCAGCAGTTACCTGTTGGTAGCTGGGGCCAACGTCCTGACTTTC. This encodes CASSYLLVAGANVLTF.

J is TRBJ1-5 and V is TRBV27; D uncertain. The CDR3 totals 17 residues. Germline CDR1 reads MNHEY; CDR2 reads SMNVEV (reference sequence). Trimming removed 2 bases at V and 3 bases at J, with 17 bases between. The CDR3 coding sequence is TGTGCCAGCAGTTTAGGTTGGCGGGATGGGATCAATCAGCCCCAGCATTTT. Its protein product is CASSLGWRDGINQPQHF.

CDR3 residues: CASSYRTFQPQHF. As DNA, the CDR3 is TGTGCCAGCAGCTACCGGACCTTTCAGCCCCAGCATTTT. The chain employs TRBV6-1 and TRBJ1-5; no reliable D call. Germline V gene lookup returns CDR1 MNHNS and CDR2 SASEGT. Trimming shortened V by 6 bases and J by 6 bases, and 12 bases separated the two germline ends. This CDR3 is 13 amino acids long.

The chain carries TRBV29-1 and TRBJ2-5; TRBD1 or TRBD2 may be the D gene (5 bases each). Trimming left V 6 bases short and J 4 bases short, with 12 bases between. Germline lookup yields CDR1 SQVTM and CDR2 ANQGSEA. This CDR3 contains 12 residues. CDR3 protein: CSVAGDGETQYF. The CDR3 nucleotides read TGCAGCGTGGCCGGGGACGGAGAGACCCAGTACTTC.

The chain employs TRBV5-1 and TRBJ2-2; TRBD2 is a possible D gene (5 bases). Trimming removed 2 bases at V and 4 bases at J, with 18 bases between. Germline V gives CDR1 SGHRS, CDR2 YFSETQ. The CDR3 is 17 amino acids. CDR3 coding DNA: TGCGCCAGCAGCTTATCTCCCACCCTAGCCGGCACCGGGGAGCTGTTTTTT. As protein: CASSLSPTLAGTGELFF. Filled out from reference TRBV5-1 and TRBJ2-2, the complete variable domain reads KAGVTQTPRYLIKTRGQQVTLSCSPISGHRSVSWYQQTPGQGLQFLFEYFSETQRNKGNFPGRFSGRQFSNSRSEMNVSTLELGDSALYLCASSLSPTLAGTGELFFGEGSRLTVL.

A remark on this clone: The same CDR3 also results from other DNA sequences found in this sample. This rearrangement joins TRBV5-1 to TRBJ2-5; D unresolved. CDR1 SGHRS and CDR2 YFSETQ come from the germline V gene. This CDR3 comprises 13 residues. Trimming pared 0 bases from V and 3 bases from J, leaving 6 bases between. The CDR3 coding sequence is TGCGCCAGCAGCTTGGGGGCAGAAGAGACCCAGTACTTC. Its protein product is CASSLGAEETQYF.

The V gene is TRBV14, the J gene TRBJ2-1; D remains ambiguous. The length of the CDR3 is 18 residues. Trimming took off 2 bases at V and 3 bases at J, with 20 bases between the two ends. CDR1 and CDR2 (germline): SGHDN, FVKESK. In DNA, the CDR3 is TGTGCCAGCAGCCAACCCAAGCCCGGGCCAAGAGTCTACAATGAGCAGTTCTTC. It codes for CASSQPKPGPRVYNEQFF. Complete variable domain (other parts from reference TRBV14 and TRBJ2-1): EAGVTQFPSHSVIEKGQTVTLRCDPISGHDNLYWYRRVMGKEIKFLLHFVKESKQDESGMPNNRFLAERTGGTYSTLKVQPAELEDSGVYFCASSQPKPGPRVYNEQFFGPGTRLTVL.

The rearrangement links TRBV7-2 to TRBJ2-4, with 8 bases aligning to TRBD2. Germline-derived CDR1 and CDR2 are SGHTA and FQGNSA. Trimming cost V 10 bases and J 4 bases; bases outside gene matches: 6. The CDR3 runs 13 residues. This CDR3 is CATREDPKNIQYF. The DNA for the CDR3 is TGTGCCACGCGGGAGGATCCGAAAAACATTCAGTACTTC.

CDR3 DNA: TGTGCCAGCGGCAGGGCCCAAGAGACCCAGTACTTC. This gives the protein CASGRAQETQYF. The chain is built from TRBV5-4 and TRBJ2-5; D might be TRBD1 (5 bases). V lost 7 bases and J lost 1, with 8 bases in between. CDR3 length equals 12 residues. The germline V gene has CDR1 SGHNT and CDR2 YYREEE (reference sequence).

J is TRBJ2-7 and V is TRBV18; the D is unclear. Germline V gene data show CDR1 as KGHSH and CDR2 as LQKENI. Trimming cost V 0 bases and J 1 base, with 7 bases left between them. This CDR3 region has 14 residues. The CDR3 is CASSPPADSYEQYF. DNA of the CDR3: TGTGCCAGCTCACCACCGGCAGATTCCTACGAGCAGTACTTC.

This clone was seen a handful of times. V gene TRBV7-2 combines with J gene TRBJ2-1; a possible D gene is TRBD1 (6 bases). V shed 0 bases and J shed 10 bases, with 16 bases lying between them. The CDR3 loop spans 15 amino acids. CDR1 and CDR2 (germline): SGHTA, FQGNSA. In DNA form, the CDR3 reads TGTGCCAGCAGCTTAGCGGGGGCTATAATGGAGGAGCAGTTCTTC. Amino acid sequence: CASSLAGAIMEEQFF.